These T cell receptor beta chains were read from a single sample in a study of blood T cell repertoires in COVID-19. Using immunoSEQ multiplex PCR, the repertoire was profiled, and TCRdb retains in-frame clones only, with some absent. The table lists under 200,000 clones, roughly 85% of them singletons. The sample consisted of peripheral blood. These receptors originate from a woman older than 75 with acute or convalescent COVID-19. The CDR3 runs from the conserved cysteine through the conserved F or W. The order of the fields is V gene, J gene, clone size, D gene, CDR3 DNA, CDR3 protein. The D gene is left open where the match is weak. Not every row has a clone size; where given, it reads once, few, many or a size class.

>TRBV23-1|TRBJ2-3|.|.
TGCGCCAGCAGTCACTTCGTACTACCCCCAGACAGACCGTTCACAGATACGCAGTATTTT
CASSHFVLPPDRPFTDTQYF
>TRBV6-2/TRBV6-3|TRBJ1-5|.|.
TGTGCCAGCAGTTACGATGATCGGAGGGTCCAGCCCCAGCATTTT
CASSYDDRRVQPQHF
>TRBV2|TRBJ2-2|.|.
TGTGCCAGCAGCCTACAGAGCACCGGGGAGCTGTTTTTT
CASSLQSTGELFF
>TRBV18|TRBJ2-1|.|.
TGTGCCAGCTCACCACCGGGGGGATGGGGTGAGCAGTTCTTC
CASSPPGGWGEQFF
>TRBV5-1|TRBJ2-5|.|TRBD1
TGCGCCAGCAGTTTGACCCTGGGGGGAGGACAGGGGCAAGAGACCCAGTACTTC
CASSLTLGGGQGQETQYF
>TRBV19|TRBJ1-5|once|.
TGTGCCAGTAGACTTCAGGAGGGCAGCAATCAGCCCCAGCATTTT
CASRLQEGSNQPQHF
>TRBV3-1/TRBV3-2|TRBJ1-5|.|TRBD1
TGTGCCAGCAGCTTTACAGGGGATGGTCAGCCCCAGCATTTT
CASSFTGDGQPQHF
>TRBV6-2/TRBV6-3|TRBJ2-7|.|TRBD1
TGTGCCAGCAGCCCCGACAGGGCCACCCACGAACAGTACTTC
CASSPDRATHEQYF
>TRBV28|TRBJ1-3|.|.
TGTGCCAGCAGTCCCACAGGGAGCTCTGGAAACACCATATATTTT
CASSPTGSSGNTIYF
>TRBV11-2|TRBJ2-1|.|TRBD1
TGTGCCAGCAGTAAAGACAGGGCTTACAATGAGCAGTTCTTC
CASSKDRAYNEQFF
>TRBV29-1|TRBJ2-3|.|TRBD1
TGCAGCGTTGAGGGACAGGGTTACACAGATACGCAGTATTTT
CSVEGQGYTDTQYF
>TRBV10-2|TRBJ2-1|.|.
TGCGCCAGCAGTGCTGACAGGGGAGGGGGCAATGAGCAGTTCTTC
CASSADRGGGNEQFF
>TRBV6-6|TRBJ1-5|.|.
TGTGCCAGCAGTCCCCTATCGTTCGTTAGGGGAGGGCAGCCCCAGCATTTT
CASSPLSFVRGGQPQHF
>TRBV19|TRBJ1-4|.|TRBD1
TGTGCCAGTAGTATCCCCCCGGCAGGGGGGAATGAAAAACTGTTTTTT
CASSIPPAGGNEKLFF
>TRBV10-1|TRBJ2-7|few|TRBD1
TGCGCCAGCAGTGACTTTAGGACAGGGGACGAGCAGTACTTC
CASSDFRTGDEQYF
>TRBV18|TRBJ2-3|few|.
TGTGCCAGCTCACCGCCGGGCGGGCTAGGGGATACGCAGTATTTT
CASSPPGGLGDTQYF
>TRBV9|TRBJ1-1|.|TRBD1
TGTGCCAGCAGCCTTCTCAGGGACAGTGAAGCTTTCTTT
CASSLLRDSEAFF